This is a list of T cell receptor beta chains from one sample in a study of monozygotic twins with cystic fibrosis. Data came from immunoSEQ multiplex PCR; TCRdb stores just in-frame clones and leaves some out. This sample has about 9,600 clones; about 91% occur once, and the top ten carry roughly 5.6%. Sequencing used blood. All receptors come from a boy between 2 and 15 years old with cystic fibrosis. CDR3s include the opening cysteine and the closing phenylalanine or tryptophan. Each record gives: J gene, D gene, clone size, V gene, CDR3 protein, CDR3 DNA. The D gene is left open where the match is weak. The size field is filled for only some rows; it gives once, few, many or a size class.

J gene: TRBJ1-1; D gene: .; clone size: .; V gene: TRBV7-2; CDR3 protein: CASKGQIVGTEAFF; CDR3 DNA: TGTGCCAGTAAGGGGCAGATCGTAGGAACTGAAGCTTTCTTT
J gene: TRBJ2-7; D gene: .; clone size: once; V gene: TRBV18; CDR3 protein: CASSPNGGPVEQYF; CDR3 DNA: TGTGCCAGCTCACCAAATGGGGGCCCAGTAGAGCAGTACTTC
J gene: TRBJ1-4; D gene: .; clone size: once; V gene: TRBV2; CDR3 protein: CASSAGVVSEKLFF; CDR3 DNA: TGTGCCAGCAGTGCGGGAGTAGTGAGTGAAAAACTGTTTTTT
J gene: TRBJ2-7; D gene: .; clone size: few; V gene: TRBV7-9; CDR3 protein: CACSWGDEQYF; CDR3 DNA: TGTGCCTGCTCATGGGGGGACGAGCAGTACTTC
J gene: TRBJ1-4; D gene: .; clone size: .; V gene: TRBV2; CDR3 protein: CASRDGGGYEKLFF; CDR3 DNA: TGTGCCAGCAGGGACGGTGGAGGGTATGAAAAACTGTTTTTT
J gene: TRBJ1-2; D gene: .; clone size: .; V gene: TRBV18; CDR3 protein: CASSPLRDLYGYTF; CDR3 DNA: TGTGCCAGCTCACCATTGAGGGACCTCTATGGCTACACCTTC
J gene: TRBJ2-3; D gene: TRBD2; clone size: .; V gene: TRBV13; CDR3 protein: CASSASGVVGTDTQYF; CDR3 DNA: TGTGCCAGCAGCGCCAGCGGGGTTGTTGGCACAGATACGCAGTATTTT
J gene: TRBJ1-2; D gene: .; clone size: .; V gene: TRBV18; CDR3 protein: CASSREAGSNYGYTF; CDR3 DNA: TGTGCCAGCTCACGAGAGGCAGGCTCTAACTATGGCTACACCTTC
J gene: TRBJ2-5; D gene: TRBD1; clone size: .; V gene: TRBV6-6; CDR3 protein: CASSYSRDSHQETQYF; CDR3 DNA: TGTGCCAGCAGTTACTCCCGGGACAGTCACCAAGAGACCCAGTACTTC
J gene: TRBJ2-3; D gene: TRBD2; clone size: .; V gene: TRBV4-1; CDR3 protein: CASSQGLLAGVTDTQYF; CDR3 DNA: TGCGCCAGCAGCCAAGGGCTACTAGCGGGGGTCACAGATACGCAGTATTTT
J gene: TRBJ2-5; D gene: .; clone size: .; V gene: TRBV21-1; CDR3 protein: CARIQIATPPGQETQYF; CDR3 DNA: TGTGCCAGGATTCAAATCGCGACACCACCGGGGCAAGAGACCCAGTACTTC
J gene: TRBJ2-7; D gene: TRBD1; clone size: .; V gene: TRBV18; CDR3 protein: CASSGGTGGSYEQYF; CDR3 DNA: TGTGCCAGCTCCGGAGGGACAGGGGGCTCCTACGAGCAGTACTTC
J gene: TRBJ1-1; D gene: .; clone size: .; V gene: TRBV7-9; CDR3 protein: CASSASGLNTEAFF; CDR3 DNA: TGTGCCAGCAGCGCGTCAGGCTTGAACACTGAAGCTTTCTTT
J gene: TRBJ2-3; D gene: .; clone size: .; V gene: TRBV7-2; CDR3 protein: CASRVGEDTQYF; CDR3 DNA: TGTGCCAGCAGAGTAGGGGAAGATACGCAGTATTTT
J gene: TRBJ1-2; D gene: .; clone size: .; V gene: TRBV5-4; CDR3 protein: CASSLDVTGYTF; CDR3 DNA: TGTGCCAGCAGCTTGGATGTGACTGGCTACACCTTC
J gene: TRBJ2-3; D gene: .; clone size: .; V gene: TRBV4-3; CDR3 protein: CASSQDLATDTQYF; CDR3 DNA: TGCGCCAGCAGCCAAGATCTAGCGACAGATACGCAGTATTTT
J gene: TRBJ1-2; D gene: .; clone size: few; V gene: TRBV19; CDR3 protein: CASSIGEVSYYGYTF; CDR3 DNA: TGTGCCAGTAGTATAGGTGAGGTGAGCTACTATGGCTACACCTTC
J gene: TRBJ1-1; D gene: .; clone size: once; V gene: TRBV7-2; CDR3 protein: CASTPGHLNTEAFF; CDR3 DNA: TGTGCCAGCACTCCGGGACACCTGAACACTGAAGCTTTCTTT
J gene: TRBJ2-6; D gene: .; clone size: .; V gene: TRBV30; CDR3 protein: CAWSVMGSGANVLTF; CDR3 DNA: TGTGCCTGGAGCGTCATGGGCTCAGGGGCCAACGTCCTGACTTTC
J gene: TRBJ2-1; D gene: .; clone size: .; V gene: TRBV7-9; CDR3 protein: CASSFSVAPEQFF; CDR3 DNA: TGTGCCAGCAGCTTTTCTGTCGCACCTGAGCAGTTCTTC
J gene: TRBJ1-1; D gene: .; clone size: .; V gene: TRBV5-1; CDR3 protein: CASSSAQGTLTEAFF; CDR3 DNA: TGCGCCAGCAGCTCCGCTCAGGGGACCCTCACTGAAGCTTTCTTT
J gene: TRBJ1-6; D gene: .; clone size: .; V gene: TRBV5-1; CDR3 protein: CASSLWTGVRAPLHF; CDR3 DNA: TGCGCCAGCAGCTTGTGGACGGGGGTTAGGGCACCCCTCCACTTT
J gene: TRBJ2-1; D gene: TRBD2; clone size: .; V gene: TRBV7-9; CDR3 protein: CASSLPSRGGSYNEQFF; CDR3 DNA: TGTGCCAGCAGCCTACCCTCTCGCGGGGGGTCCTACAATGAGCAGTTCTTC
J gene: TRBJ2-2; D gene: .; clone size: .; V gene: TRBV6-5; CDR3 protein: CASSTPRWELFF; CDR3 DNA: TGTGCCAGCAGTACCCCTCGGTGGGAGCTGTTTTTT
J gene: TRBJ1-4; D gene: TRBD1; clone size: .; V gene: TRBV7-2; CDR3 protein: CASSSQGGEKLFF; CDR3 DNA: TGTGCCAGCAGCTCCCAGGGGGGGGAAAAACTGTTTTTT
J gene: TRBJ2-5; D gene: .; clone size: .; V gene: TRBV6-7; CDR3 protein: CARAGASGETQYF; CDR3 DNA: TGTGCCAGGGCGGGGGCTAGCGGAGAGACCCAGTACTTC
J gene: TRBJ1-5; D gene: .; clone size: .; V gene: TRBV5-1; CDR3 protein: CASSLDGSNQPQHF; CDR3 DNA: TGCGCCAGCAGCTTGGACGGCAGCAATCAGCCCCAGCATTTT
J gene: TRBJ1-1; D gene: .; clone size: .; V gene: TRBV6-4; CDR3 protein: CASSDQGPTEAFF; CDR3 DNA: TGTGCCAGCAGTGACCAGGGCCCTACTGAAGCTTTCTTT
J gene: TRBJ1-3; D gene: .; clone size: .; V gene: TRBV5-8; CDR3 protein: CASSLPDSSSFGNTIYF; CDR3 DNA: TGTGCCAGCAGCTTGCCAGACAGTTCTTCCTTTGGAAACACCATATATTTT
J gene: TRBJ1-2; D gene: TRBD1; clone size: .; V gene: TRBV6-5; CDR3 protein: CASSNRDSIYGYTF; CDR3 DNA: TGTGCCAGCAGTAACCGGGACAGTATCTATGGCTACACCTTC
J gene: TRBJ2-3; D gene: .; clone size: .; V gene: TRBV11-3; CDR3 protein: CASSLGFTDTQYF; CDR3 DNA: TGTGCCAGCAGCCTAGGTTTCACAGATACGCAGTATTTT
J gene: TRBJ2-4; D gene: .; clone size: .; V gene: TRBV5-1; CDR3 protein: CASSQEGGIKNIQYF; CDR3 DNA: TGCGCCAGCAGCCAAGAGGGGGGAATCAAAAACATTCAGTACTTC
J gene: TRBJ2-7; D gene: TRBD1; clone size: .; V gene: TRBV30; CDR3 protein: CAWEALGQGNEQYF; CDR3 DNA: TGTGCCTGGGAAGCACTGGGACAGGGGAACGAGCAGTACTTC
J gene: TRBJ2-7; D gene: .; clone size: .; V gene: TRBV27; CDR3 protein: CASSPQRDRSPGQYF; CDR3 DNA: TGTGCCAGCAGTCCCCAACGAGACCGATCCCCGGGGCAGTACTTC
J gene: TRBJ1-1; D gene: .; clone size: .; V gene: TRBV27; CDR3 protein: CASSFVWNTEAFF; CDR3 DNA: TGTGCCAGCAGTTTCGTTTGGAACACTGAAGCTTTCTTT
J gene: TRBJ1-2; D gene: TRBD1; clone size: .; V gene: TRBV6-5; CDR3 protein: CASSSPGDRGNGYTF; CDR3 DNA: TGTGCCAGCAGTTCTCCGGGGGACAGGGGAAATGGCTACACCTTC
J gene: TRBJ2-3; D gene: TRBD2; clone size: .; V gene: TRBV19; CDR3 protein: CASSTGLAGGLGTDTQYF; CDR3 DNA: TGTGCCAGTAGTACGGGACTAGCGGGGGGGTTGGGTACGGATACGCAGTATTTT
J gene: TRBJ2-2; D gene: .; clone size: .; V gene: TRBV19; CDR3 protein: CASMELGAQNTGELFF; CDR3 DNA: TGTGCCAGTATGGAGTTGGGGGCCCAAAACACCGGGGAGCTGTTTTTT
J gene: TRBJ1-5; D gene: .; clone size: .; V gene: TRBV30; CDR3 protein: CAWSPSPGVNQPQHF; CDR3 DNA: TGTGCCTGGAGTCCTTCCCCAGGGGTCAATCAGCCCCAGCATTTT
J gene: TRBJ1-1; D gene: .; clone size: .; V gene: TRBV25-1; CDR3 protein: CASSDPTGPQMNTEAFF; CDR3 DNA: TGTGCCAGCAGTGACCCAACAGGGCCCCAAATGAACACTGAAGCTTTCTTT